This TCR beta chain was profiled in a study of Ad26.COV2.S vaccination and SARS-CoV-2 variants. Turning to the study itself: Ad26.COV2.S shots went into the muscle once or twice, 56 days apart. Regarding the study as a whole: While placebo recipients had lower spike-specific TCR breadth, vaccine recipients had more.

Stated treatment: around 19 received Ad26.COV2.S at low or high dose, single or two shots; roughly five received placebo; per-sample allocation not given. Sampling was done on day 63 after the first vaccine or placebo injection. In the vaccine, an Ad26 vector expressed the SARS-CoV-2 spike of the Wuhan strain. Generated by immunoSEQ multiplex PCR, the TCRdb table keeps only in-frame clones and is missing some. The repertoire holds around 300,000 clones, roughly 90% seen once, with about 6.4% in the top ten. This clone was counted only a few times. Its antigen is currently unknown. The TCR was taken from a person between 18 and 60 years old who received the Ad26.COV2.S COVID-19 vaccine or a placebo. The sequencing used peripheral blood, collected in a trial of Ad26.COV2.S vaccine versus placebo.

CDR3 nucleotide sequence: TGTGCCAGCAGCTTCTCCGAGCGGGGCTCTGGAAACACCATATATTTT. Amino acids: CASSFSERGSGNTIYF. The V call is TRBV11-2, the J call TRBJ1-3, with D uncertain. This CDR3 contains 16 residues. The V end was cut by 3 bases, the J end by 0 bases, with 12 bases between. In germline, CDR1 is SGHAT, CDR2 FQNNGV.